The text below deals with one T cell receptor beta chain. The data were obtained in a study of shared clonotypes between healthy human individuals. The table came from immunoSEQ multiplex PCR; TCRdb's copy has only in-frame clones and leaves some out. The sample lists about 2 million clones, about 94% occurring once. In the naive CD8 group, cells lacked CD45RO and were positively selected for CCR7, so terminally differentiated effector memory CD45RA+ cells were left out. Per germline, CDR1 MNHEY and CDR2 SMNVEV (reference sequence). This CDR3 spans 13 amino acids. Trimming at V came to 6 bases and at J to 3 bases, leaving 5 bases not matched to a gene.

The clonotype was recovered from a man between 18 and 35 years old in good health. V usage is TRBV27 and J usage is TRBJ2-7; the match to TRBD2 covers 7 bases. The sequenced material came from naive CD8+ T cells sorted from blood. The CDR3 DNA reads TGTGCCAGCAGATTGAGCGGGGACTACGAGCAGTACTTC. It codes for CASRLSGDYEQYF.